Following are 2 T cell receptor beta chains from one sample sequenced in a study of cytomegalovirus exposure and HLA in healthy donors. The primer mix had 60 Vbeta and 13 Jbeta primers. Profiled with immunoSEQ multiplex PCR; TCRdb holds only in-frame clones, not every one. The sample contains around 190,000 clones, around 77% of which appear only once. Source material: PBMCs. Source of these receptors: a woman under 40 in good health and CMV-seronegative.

The CDR3 sequence is CASSLDRVEQYF. The CDR3 DNA sequence: TGTGCCAGCAGTCTGGACAGGGTCGAGCAGTACTTC. The genes are TRBV6-6 and TRBJ2-7, with 8 bases lining up with TRBD1. Trimming cost V 5 bases and J 6 bases; bases outside gene matches: 3. This CDR3 spans 12 amino acids. Germline assignment: CDR1 MNHNY and CDR2 SVGAGI (reference sequence).

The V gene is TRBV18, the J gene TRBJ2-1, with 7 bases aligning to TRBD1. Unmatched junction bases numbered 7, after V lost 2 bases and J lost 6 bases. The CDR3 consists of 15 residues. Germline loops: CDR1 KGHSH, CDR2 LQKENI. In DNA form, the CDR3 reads TGTGCCAGCTCACCAAACGGACAGGCCGGCAATGAGCAGTTCTTC. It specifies CASSPNGQAGNEQFF.